Each of the 28 T cell receptor beta chains below was sequenced from the same sample in a study of blood T cell repertoires in COVID-19. The repertoire was sequenced with immunoSEQ multiplex PCR; TCRdb's copy has only in-frame clones and lacks some. Of 300,000 to 400,000 clones in the sample, about nine tenths were seen once. The source material was peripheral blood. These receptors were obtained from a woman in her 70s with COVID-19, enrolled during active disease.

The rearrangement links TRBV19 to TRBJ1-1; weak D call: TRBD1 (5 bases). The CDR3 runs 15 residues. Germline V gene data show CDR1 as LNHDA and CDR2 as SQIVND (reference sequence). Trimming stripped 0 bases from V and 2 bases from J, with 10 bases between. CDR3 residues: CASSIDYRTNTEAFF. In DNA form, the CDR3 reads TGTGCCAGTAGTATAGACTATAGGACAAACACTGAAGCTTTCTTT.

The CDR3 is CASSPGQGFYEQYF. Here the CDR3 DNA reads TGTGCCAGCAGCCCCGGACAGGGGTTCTACGAGCAGTACTTC. The rearrangement uses TRBV5-6 and TRBJ2-7, with 9 bases aligning to TRBD1. The germline V gene has CDR1 SGHDT and CDR2 YYEEEE. This CDR3 is built from 14 residues. V lost 4 bases and J lost 3; bases outside the gene matches: 5.

The chain joins TRBV5-4 to TRBJ2-3; no definite D call. Trimming removed 3 bases at V and 5 bases at J, with 10 bases between. Germline V CDR1 and CDR2: SGHNT, YYREEE (reference sequence). The CDR3 contains 13 residues. In nucleotides, the CDR3 is TGTGCCAGCAGCTCCGTAGTTGGAGATACGCAGTATTTT. The encoded protein is CASSSVVGDTQYF.

The V call is TRBV24-1, the J call TRBJ2-7, with D possibly TRBD1 on 6 matching bases. The CDR3 spans 16 residues. V was trimmed by 3 bases and J by 6 bases, leaving 20 bases between them. Germline V gene lookup returns CDR1 KGHDR and CDR2 SFDVKD. CDR3 region: CATSDPRRGSGVEQYF. The DNA of the CDR3 is TGTGCCACCAGTGATCCGCGCAGGGGCTCGGGTGTCGAGCAGTACTTC.

The rearrangement uses TRBV6-2 or TRBV6-3 and TRBJ1-5; a weak D match, TRBD1 (6 bases). The V gene lost 4 bases and the J gene lost 7 bases, with 17 bases spanning the gap. CDR1 is MNHEY, CDR2 SVGEGT, per germline. The CDR3 has 15 residues. The CDR3 loop reads CASSFGLGARQPQHF. For the CDR3, the DNA is TGTGCCAGCAGTTTCGGTTTGGGGGCGCGGCAGCCCCAGCATTTT.

The chain uses TRBV5-6 and TRBJ1-1; no reliable D call. Germline loops: CDR1 SGHDT, CDR2 YYEEEE. Trimming removed 1 base at V and 5 bases at J, with 6 bases between. This CDR3 spans 12 amino acids. The CDR3: CASSLLGTEAFF. The CDR3 coding sequence is TGTGCCAGCAGCTTGCTAGGAACTGAAGCTTTCTTT.

This chain joins TRBV10-3 and TRBJ1-6; D possibly corresponds to TRBD1 (6 bases). CDR3 length: 16 residues. V gave up 5 bases and J gave up 9 bases, with 20 bases separating them. CDR1 and CDR2 from the germline V gene are ENHRY and SYGVKD. This CDR3 is CAISPDPGQGGSPLHF. For the CDR3, the DNA is TGTGCCATCAGTCCCGATCCAGGCCAAGGGGGTTCACCCCTCCACTTT.

The rearrangement uses TRBV24-1 and TRBJ2-5, with a possible D match to TRBD2 (5 bases). Deletions cut 3 bases from V and 0 bases from J, with 7 bases between. Germline CDR1 reads KGHDR; CDR2 reads SFDVKD. The CDR3 runs to 14 residues. CDR3 sequence: CATSDSSDQETQYF. The DNA of the CDR3 is TGTGCCACCAGTGATAGTAGCGACCAAGAGACCCAGTACTTC.

The chain carries TRBV5-6 and TRBJ1-1; no firm D call. This CDR3 spans 14 amino acids. Germline V CDR1 and CDR2: SGHDT, YYEEEE. The germline V and J ends were trimmed by 4 bases and 0 bases, with 10 bases remaining between them. The CDR3: CASSLELMNTEAFF. The CDR3 DNA sequence: TGTGCCAGCAGCCTAGAATTAATGAACACTGAAGCTTTCTTT. Combining the CDR3 with reference TRBV5-6 and TRBJ1-1 gives the whole variable domain DAGVTQSPTHLIKTRGQQVTLRCSPKSGHDTVSWYQQALGQGPQFIFQYYEEEERQRGNFPDRFSGHQFPNYSSELNVNALLLGDSALYLCASSLELMNTEAFFGQGTRLTVV.

The chain couples TRBV2 to TRBJ2-5; 10 bases match TRBD2. CDR1 and CDR2 from the germline V gene are SNHLY and FYNNEI. CDR3 length: 15 amino acids. Trimming took 3 bases from V and 5 from J; bases not matched to a gene: 6. CDR3 coding DNA: TGTGCCAGCAGTGATTCAGCGGGGGGGGTCGAGACCCAGTACTTC. Its translation: CASSDSAGGVETQYF.

The chain uses TRBV5-4 and TRBJ1-1, with TRBD1 matching 8 bases. The CDR3 has 15 residues. Germline loops: CDR1 SGHNT, CDR2 YYREEE (reference sequence). V lost 10 bases and J lost 3; bases outside the gene matches: 14. CDR3 nucleotides: TGTGCCGGTTCCTCAGGGGGCTCAGGGGACACTGAAGCTTTCTTT. Amino acids: CAGSSGGSGDTEAFF.

The J gene is TRBJ2-3, the V gene TRBV7-9; 7 nucleotides match TRBD1. Unmatched junction bases numbered 10, after V lost 4 bases and J lost 0 bases. Germline assignment: CDR1 SEHNR and CDR2 FQNEAQ (reference sequence). The CDR3 sequence is 17 residues long. Here the CDR3 reads CASSYSGTALSTDTQYF. In DNA, the CDR3 is TGTGCCAGCAGCTACTCCGGGACAGCTCTTAGCACAGATACGCAGTATTTT.

The chain joins TRBV7-2 to TRBJ2-3; possible D gene TRBD1, 7 bases. This CDR3 spans 13 amino acids. CDR1 and CDR2 (germline): SGHTA, FQGNSA. Trimming removed 8 bases at V and 2 bases at J, with 11 bases between. The chain's CDR3 is CASAGQNTDTQYF. DNA for the CDR3: TGTGCCAGCGCGGGACAGAACACAGATACGCAGTATTTT.

The sample holds a few counts of this clone. The genes are TRBV9 and TRBJ2-2; TRBD2 might be the D (5 bases). This CDR3 contains 14 residues. The germline CDR1 and CDR2 sequences are SGDLS and YYNGEE. V lost 6 bases and J lost 0, with 9 bases in between. The CDR3 nucleotides are TGTGCCAGCAAGCGGTTCGCGAACACCGGGGAGCTGTTTTTT. This encodes CASKRFANTGELFF.

The chain employs TRBV6-5 and TRBJ1-1; 8 bases align to TRBD1. The germline gives CDR1 MNHEY, CDR2 SVGAGI. The CDR3 loop spans 13 amino acids. Unmatched junction bases numbered 8, after V lost 6 bases and J lost 8 bases. This CDR3 reads CASRTDRGAEAFF. The DNA of the CDR3 is TGTGCCAGCAGGACCGACAGGGGAGCAGAAGCTTTCTTT.

This clone was recorded a few times. The chain joins TRBV28 to TRBJ1-2; possibly TRBD1 for D (6 bases). The CDR3 consists of 14 residues. V lost 4 bases, J lost 3 bases, and 12 bases lay in between. In germline, CDR1 is MDHEN, CDR2 SYDVKM. CDR3 sequence: CASSSGDRYYGYTF. The CDR3 bases are TGTGCCAGCAGTTCAGGAGACAGGTACTATGGCTACACCTTC.

The chain uses TRBV28 and TRBJ1-4; D is possibly TRBD1 (5 bases). The CDR3 length is 14 residues. The V and J ends lost 5 bases and 5 bases respectively, with 12 bases between them. The V gene's germline CDR1 is MDHEN and CDR2 SYDVKM. CDR3 in DNA: TGTGCCAGCAGTGCCGCAGACAGAAATGAAAAACTGTTTTTT. Amino acids: CASSAADRNEKLFF.

CDR3 DNA: TGTGCCAGCAGTCTTTCGAATAGCGGGGAGCTGTTTTTT. Its protein is CASSLSNSGELFF. The chain carries TRBV2 and TRBJ2-2; D call uncertain. Between the trimmed V and J ends, which lost 5 bases and 7 bases, there was a span of 11 bases. CDR1 and CDR2 from the germline V gene are SNHLY and FYNNEI. The CDR3 consists of 13 residues.

V gene TRBV27 combines with J gene TRBJ1-2, with TRBD1 matching over 8 bases. The CDR3 is 14 residues long. V shed 5 bases and J 5 bases; nucleotides not matched to a gene: 7. Germline CDR1 reads MNHEY; CDR2 reads SMNVEV (reference sequence). This CDR3 is CASSTTGDVYGYTF. The CDR3 region has the DNA TGTGCCAGCAGTACGACAGGGGACGTATATGGCTACACCTTC.

V and J are TRBV27 and TRBJ1-5, with TRBD1 as a possible D gene (6 bases). Germline V gene sequence: CDR1 MNHEY, CDR2 SMNVEV (reference sequence). V was cut by 5 bases and J by 2 bases, with 25 bases left in between. This CDR3 spans 19 amino acids. The CDR3 protein is CASSQSGAVIQSGNQPQHF. For the CDR3, the DNA is TGTGCCAGCAGTCAATCAGGGGCGGTAATCCAGTCGGGCAATCAGCCCCAGCATTTT.

J is TRBJ1-4 and V is TRBV9, with a possible D match to TRBD1 (5 bases). V was shortened by 0 bases and J by 7 bases, with 19 bases between the two germline ends. Germline-derived CDR1 and CDR2 are SGDLS and YYNGEE. This CDR3 is built from 17 residues. CDR3 coding DNA: TGTGCCAGCAGCGTAGGGGGTCGTGGGGCAGTACCTGAAAAACTGTTTTTT. This codes for CASSVGGRGAVPEKLFF. Using reference TRBV9 and TRBJ1-4 for the parts outside the CDR3, the full variable domain is DSGVTQTPKHLITATGQRVTLRCSPRSGDLSVYWYQQSLDQGLQFLIQYYNGEERAKGNILERFSAQQFPDLHSELNLSSLELGDSALYFCASSVGGRGAVPEKLFFGSGTQLSVL.

The rearrangement links TRBV19 to TRBJ2-1; 7 bases are shared with TRBD1. The CDR3 runs 15 residues. Germline V gives CDR1 LNHDA, CDR2 SQIVND (reference sequence). V shed 7 bases and J 0 bases; nucleotides not matched to a gene: 6. The CDR3 coding sequence is TGTGCCAGTACCACAGGGGTCAGCTCCTACAATGAGCAGTTCTTC. As protein: CASTTGVSSYNEQFF.

This chain's CDR3 is CASRAHLEGSDGYTF. CDR3 nucleotides: TGTGCCAGCAGGGCCCACTTGGAGGGGTCCGATGGCTACACCTTC. V and J are TRBV6-5 and TRBJ1-2; perhaps TRBD1 as D (5 bases). Germline CDR1 is MNHEY and CDR2 is SVGAGI. The CDR3 totals 15 residues. V was shortened by 6 bases and J by 6 bases, with 20 bases between the two germline ends.

The gene calls are TRBV11-2 and TRBJ2-5, with a tentative D call TRBD2 (5 bases). The V end lost 2 bases, the J end lost 5 bases, and 15 bases lay between the germline ends. This CDR3 is 15 amino acids long. Looked up from germline, CDR1 is SGHAT and CDR2 is FQNNGV. CDR3 nucleotide sequence: TGTGCCAGCAGCTTATTTGCTGGAGGAAGGGAGACCCAGTACTTC. This gives the protein CASSLFAGGRETQYF.

The chain has TRBV19 and TRBJ2-5, with TRBD1 identical over 9 bases. The CDR3 covers 15 residues. V lost 5 bases, J lost 4 bases, and 8 bases stayed unmatched. Per the germline V gene, CDR1 is LNHDA and CDR2 is SQIVND (reference sequence). The CDR3 reads CASSPGTGYGETQYF. The CDR3 region has the DNA TGTGCCAGTAGTCCCGGGACAGGGTACGGAGAGACCCAGTACTTC.

This clone was seen a few times. This chain connects TRBV7-9 to TRBJ2-5; no clear D. Germline V gene data show CDR1 as SEHNR and CDR2 as FQNEAQ (reference sequence). The length of the CDR3 is 13 residues. Trimming shortened V by 3 bases and J by 9 bases, and 14 bases separated the two germline ends. The DNA of the CDR3 is TGTGCCAGCAGCTTGCCCTCGCTAATGGCCCAGTACTTC. Amino acids: CASSLPSLMAQYF.

This chain links TRBV29-1 with TRBJ2-5; the match to TRBD1 covers 7 bases. V dropped 8 bases and J dropped 2; count of bases not matched to a gene: 14. There are 15 residues in the CDR3. Germline lookup yields CDR1 SQVTM and CDR2 ANQGSEA. As DNA, the CDR3 is TGCAGCTCAACCGGGACAGTGGGGTTGCAAGAGACCCAGTACTTC. It codes for CSSTGTVGLQETQYF.

The CDR3 loop is CASSLVVGGWDTEAFF. The DNA of the CDR3 is TGTGCCAGCAGCTTAGTAGTGGGAGGTTGGGACACTGAAGCTTTCTTT. The chain uses TRBV7-9 and TRBJ1-1; no reliable D call. The CDR3 has 16 residues. Germline values: CDR1 SEHNR, CDR2 FQNEAQ (reference sequence). Trimming removed 1 base from V and 3 bases from J, with 15 bases in between. Variable domain in full (rest from reference TRBV7-9 and TRBJ1-1): DTGVSQNPRHKITKRGQNVTFRCDPISEHNRLYWYRQTLGQGPEFLTYFQNEAQLEKSRLLSDRFSAERPKGSFSTLEIQRTEQGDSAMYLCASSLVVGGWDTEAFFGQGTRLTVV.